This TCR beta chain stems from a study of blood T cell repertoires in COVID-19. Study context: Samples of COVID-19 (acute and convalescent) were obtained from the United States, Italy and Spain. PBMCs, B-cell-depleted T cells, or T cells provided the cDNA or gDNA that made up the material.

Original processing notes: Estimates of nucleated cell counts were drawn from the amplification of reference gene primers. Sequencing was performed with immunoSEQ multiplex PCR; in TCRdb, only in-frame clones are kept and a portion is missing. The D gene and trimming were derived from the DNA, and the V and J assignments and clone size from that table. The sample holds tens of thousands of clones, roughly 90% seen once. The CDR3 loop spans 13 amino acids. With 6 bases removed from V and 6 bases from J, the gap between germline ends came to 14 bases. Sequences were obtained from peripheral blood. The sequence was collected from a man aged 70-80 years with active or convalescent COVID-19. This sequence joins TRBV12-3 or TRBV12-4 and TRBJ1-2; D gene uncertain. Written as DNA, the CDR3 is TGTGCCAGCAGCCCGGCGGGTAATAATGGCTACACCTTC. Translated, it gives CASSPAGNNGYTF.